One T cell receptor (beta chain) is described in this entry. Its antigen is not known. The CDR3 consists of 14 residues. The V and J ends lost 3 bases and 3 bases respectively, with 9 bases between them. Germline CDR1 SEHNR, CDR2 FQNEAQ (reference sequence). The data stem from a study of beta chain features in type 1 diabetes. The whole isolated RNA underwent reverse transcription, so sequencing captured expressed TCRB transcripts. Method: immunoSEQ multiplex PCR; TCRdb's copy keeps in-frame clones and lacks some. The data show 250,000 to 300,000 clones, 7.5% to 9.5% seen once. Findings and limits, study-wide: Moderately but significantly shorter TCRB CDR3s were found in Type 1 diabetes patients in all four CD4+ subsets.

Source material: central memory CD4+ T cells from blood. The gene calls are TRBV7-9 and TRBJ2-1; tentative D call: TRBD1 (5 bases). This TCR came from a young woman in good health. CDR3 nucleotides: TGTGCCAGCAGCTTTCCAGGGAACTACAATGAGCAGTTCTTC. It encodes CASSFPGNYNEQFF.